This T cell receptor (beta chain) was identified in a study of cytomegalovirus exposure and HLA in healthy donors. Profiled with immunoSEQ multiplex PCR; TCRdb holds only in-frame clones, not every one. The sample shows over 200,000 clones, more than 75% of them seen only once. This CDR3 has 15 amino acids. V gave up 5 bases and J gave up 8 bases; unmatched junction bases: 13. Germline values: CDR1 MNHEY, CDR2 SMNVEV (reference sequence). The sequenced material came from PBMCs. The chain combines TRBV27 with TRBJ1-2; 8 bases line up with TRBD1. The TCR comes from a woman under 30 in good health and CMV-seropositive. The CDR3 here is CASSPRQGFGGGYTF. CDR3 bases: TGTGCCAGCAGTCCCCGACAGGGGTTCGGTGGCGGCTACACCTTC.